Detailed here is one T cell receptor beta chain. These data come from a study of OX40 agonist ivuxolimab in advanced cancers. The germline V and J ends were trimmed by 5 bases and 2 bases, with 10 bases remaining between them. The CDR3 totals 13 residues. In germline, CDR1 is MNHNS, CDR2 SASEGT. Drawing of blood for sampling happened at baseline, at cycle 4 day 1, and at cycle 7 day 1. The repertoire was sequenced with immunoSEQ multiplex PCR; TCRdb's copy has only in-frame clones and lacks some. The sample shows approximately 60,000 clones, roughly 86% of them seen only once. This clonotype originated in an adult with an advanced solid tumor such as melanoma, head and neck, liver or kidney cancer. The V call is TRBV6-1, the J call TRBJ2-7; tentatively, D is TRBD1 or TRBD2 (5 bases each). The sequencing here drew on CD4+ or CD8+ T cells sorted from blood, taken in a trial of the OX40 agonist ivuxolimab. The CDR3: CASSRDPTYEQYF. The CDR3 region has the DNA TGTGCCAGCAGTAGGGACCCGACCTACGAGCAGTACTTC.